This T cell receptor (beta chain) comes out of a study of blood T cell repertoires in COVID-19. Between the trimmed V and J ends, which lost 1 base and 4 bases, there was a span of 5 bases. The germline CDR1 and CDR2 sequences are LGHDT and YNNKEL (reference sequence). The CDR3 totals 13 residues. The table came from immunoSEQ multiplex PCR; TCRdb's copy has only in-frame clones and leaves some out. Of over 90,000 clones listed, almost 85% are singletons. The sequence came from a man in his forties with active or convalescent COVID-19. Sequencing was performed on peripheral blood. V is TRBV3-1 (or the pseudogene TRBV3-2) and J is TRBJ1-3; D remains ambiguous. CDR3 DNA sequence: TGTGCCAGCAGCCAAGGGGCCGGAAACACCATATATTTT. Translated, it gives CASSQGAGNTIYF.